These T cell receptor beta chains were read from a single sample in a study of OX40 agonist ivuxolimab in advanced cancers. The protocol was immunoSEQ multiplex PCR, while the TCRdb copy is restricted to in-frame clones and leaves out a portion. Of 25,000 to 35,000 clones in the sample, 84% were seen once. The sequenced sample was CD4+ or CD8+ T cells sorted from blood, obtained in a trial of the OX40 agonist ivuxolimab. The receptor set was obtained from an adult with an advanced solid tumor such as melanoma, head and neck, liver or kidney cancer. CDR3s include the opening cysteine and the closing phenylalanine or tryptophan. A D gene is named only where the DNA matches it firmly.

d_call j_call v_call cdr3_aa
. TRBJ1-1 TRBV19 CASSIGADTEAFF
TRBD1 TRBJ1-2 TRBV19 CASSIRTGHYGYTF
TRBD2 TRBJ2-5 TRBV5-1 CASSQERGGQETQYF
TRBD2 TRBJ2-7 TRBV6-1 CASSNRGRGTYEQYF
. TRBJ2-7 TRBV4-1 CASSQEPASSYEQYF
. TRBJ1-5 TRBV4-3 CASSQVQGSNQPQHF
TRBD1 TRBJ1-2 TRBV4-1 CASSSRQGGYGYTF
. TRBJ1-1 TRBV5-6 CASSLGGKPEAFF
TRBD2 TRBJ2-4 TRBV29-1 CSAAGGSKNIQYF
TRBD1 TRBJ2-7 TRBV5-1 CASSAPDRVSYEQYF
. TRBJ2-7 TRBV2 CASSLGRDYEQYF
. TRBJ2-7 TRBV7-6 CASSLTRGHYEQYF
. TRBJ2-1 TRBV9 CASSVGSGYNEQFF
. TRBJ1-3 TRBV7-9 CASSLVGSGNTIYF
. TRBJ2-2 TRBV9 CASSVEEGVTGELFF
. TRBJ1-1 TRBV28 CASSLDDVRAFF
. TRBJ2-5 TRBV6-5 CASRPRGGGETQYF
TRBD1 TRBJ1-5 TRBV4-1 CASSQSTGMSNQPQHF
. TRBJ1-2 TRBV2 CASRLRDFNNYGYTF
TRBD2 TRBJ2-1 TRBV9 CASSAGRASGSSYNEQFF
. TRBJ2-5 TRBV18 CASSAERRETQYF
. TRBJ2-2 TRBV9 CASSNSVSTGELFF
. TRBJ1-1 TRBV5-1 CASSLVAFGNTEAFF
TRBD2 TRBJ2-4 TRBV27 CASRLAGENIQYF
. TRBJ2-1 TRBV6-7 CASSHEQFF
. TRBJ2-3 TRBV5-4 CAIRDRHTSTDTQYF
TRBD2 TRBJ2-1 TRBV7-9 CASSWGLAGAKEQFF
. TRBJ2-7 TRBV4-1 CASSPLLVGETYEQYF
. TRBJ1-2 TRBV9 CASSVSTLGDYGYTF